A selection of T cell receptor beta chains follows, all from one sample in a study of T-cell reconstitution after alpha-beta-depleted transplantation in children. MiXCR, applied by TCRdb to the PCR reads, yields one record per CDR3 protein. The profile shows about 610,000 distinct CDR3 sequences, 10% to 13% of them singletons. Material: PBMCs from the stem cell graft donor, obtained from the stem cell graft. The receptors shown here come from a human donor who donated a stem cell graft to a child with acute myeloid leukemia. CDR3s include the opening cysteine and the closing phenylalanine or tryptophan. The D gene is left open where the match is weak. Clone size is shown for a subset of rows, as once, few, many or a class of expanded clone.

J gene: TRBJ2-3; D gene: TRBD2; V gene: TRBV5-6; clone size: few; CDR3 DNA: TGTGCCAGCAGCCCCCCTAGCGGGCGATCCACAGATACGCAGTATTTT; CDR3 protein: CASSPPSGRSTDTQYF
J gene: TRBJ2-1; D gene: TRBD2; V gene: TRBV10-3; clone size: NA; CDR3 DNA: TGTGCCATCAGTGAGCGACTAGCGGGGAGAGGTTCCTACAATGAGCAGTTCTTC; CDR3 protein: CAISERLAGRGSYNEQFF
J gene: TRBJ2-1; D gene: NA; V gene: TRBV20-1; clone size: few; CDR3 DNA: TGCAGTGCCCAAAGCCCGGCGGGAAGGTCCAATGAGCAGTTCTTC; CDR3 protein: CSAQSPAGRSNEQFF
J gene: TRBJ2-2; D gene: NA; V gene: TRBV12-3/TRBV12-4; clone size: many; CDR3 DNA: TGTGCCAGCAGTTTAAGCCAGGGTAGGGGCGGGGAGCTGTTTTTT; CDR3 protein: CASSLSQGRGGELFF
J gene: TRBJ2-5; D gene: NA; V gene: TRBV5-1; clone size: NA; CDR3 DNA: TGCGCCAGCAGTGAGGGGCCTACCCAATTGGAGACCCAGTACTTC; CDR3 protein: CASSEGPTQLETQYF
J gene: TRBJ2-1; D gene: NA; V gene: TRBV7-9; clone size: many; CDR3 DNA: TGTGCCAGCAGCTTAGTTGCGTCCAATGAGCAGTTCTTC; CDR3 protein: CASSLVASNEQFF
J gene: TRBJ2-5; D gene: TRBD2; V gene: TRBV2; clone size: NA; CDR3 DNA: TGTGCCAGCAGCCCGAGCGGGGTGGCGACCCAGTACTTC; CDR3 protein: CASSPSGVATQYF
J gene: TRBJ2-1; D gene: TRBD2; V gene: TRBV5-1; clone size: NA; CDR3 DNA: TGCGCCAGCAGCTTGGCTGTACTAGCGGGAGTGCGGTACAATGAGCAGTTCTTC; CDR3 protein: CASSLAVLAGVRYNEQFF
J gene: TRBJ2-2; D gene: TRBD2; V gene: TRBV30; clone size: many; CDR3 DNA: TGTGCCTGGAGTCCCGGGACTAGAGCGACCGGGGAGCTGTTTTTT; CDR3 protein: CAWSPGTRATGELFF
J gene: TRBJ2-4; D gene: NA; V gene: TRBV15; clone size: NA; CDR3 DNA: TGTGCCACCAGCGAGGGGCAGGGAATTGCCAAAAACATTCAGTACTTC; CDR3 protein: CATSEGQGIAKNIQYF
J gene: TRBJ2-2; D gene: NA; V gene: TRBV2; clone size: many; CDR3 DNA: TGTGCCAGCAAACCGAACACCGGGGAGCTGTTTTTT; CDR3 protein: CASKPNTGELFF
J gene: TRBJ2-7; D gene: TRBD2; V gene: TRBV29-1; clone size: many; CDR3 DNA: TGCAGCGCTCTAGCGGGGCCCTACGAGCAGTACTTC; CDR3 protein: CSALAGPYEQYF
J gene: TRBJ2-3; D gene: NA; V gene: TRBV5-1; clone size: many; CDR3 DNA: TGCGCCAGCAGCCGCCCCGGCGCAGATACGCAGTATTTT; CDR3 protein: CASSRPGADTQYF
J gene: TRBJ2-3; D gene: NA; V gene: TRBV5-1; clone size: few; CDR3 DNA: TGCGCCAGCAGCTTAGAGCCCGGCACAGATACGCAGTATTTT; CDR3 protein: CASSLEPGTDTQYF